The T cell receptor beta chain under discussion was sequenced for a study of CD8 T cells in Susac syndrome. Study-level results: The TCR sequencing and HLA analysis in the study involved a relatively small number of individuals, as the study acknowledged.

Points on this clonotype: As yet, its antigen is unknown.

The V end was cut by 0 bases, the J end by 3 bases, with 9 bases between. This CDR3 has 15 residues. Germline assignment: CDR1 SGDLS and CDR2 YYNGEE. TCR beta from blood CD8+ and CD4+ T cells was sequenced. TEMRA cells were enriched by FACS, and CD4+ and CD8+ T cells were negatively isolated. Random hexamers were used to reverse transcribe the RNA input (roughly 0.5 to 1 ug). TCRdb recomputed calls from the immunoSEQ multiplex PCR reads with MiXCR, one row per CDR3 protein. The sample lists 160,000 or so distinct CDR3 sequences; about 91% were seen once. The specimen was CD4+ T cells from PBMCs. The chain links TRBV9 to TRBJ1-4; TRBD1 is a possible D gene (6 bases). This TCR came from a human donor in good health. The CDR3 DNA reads TGTGCCAGCAGCGTAGGGGCAGGGGCTAATGAAAAACTGTTTTTT. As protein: CASSVGAGANEKLFF.